This passage covers 20 T cell receptor beta chains from one sample sequenced in a study of T cells in tumors after PD-1 blockade. Profiled with immunoSEQ multiplex PCR; TCRdb holds only in-frame clones, not every one. The sample shows about 24,000 clones, about 84% of them seen only once. The sample in question was PBMCs, obtained after anti-PD-1 treatment. These TCRs come from a human donor with basal cell carcinoma.

The rearrangement links TRBV7-8 to TRBJ2-5; no reliable D call. The CDR3 runs to 15 residues. Deletions cut 5 bases from V and 5 bases from J, with 18 bases between. Germline CDR1 SGHVS, CDR2 FQNEAQ. As DNA, the CDR3 is TGTGCCAGCAGCCACGGACCAGAGGTGGGGGAGACCCAGTACTTC. It encodes CASSHGPEVGETQYF. Full variable domain (remainder filled in from reference TRBV7-8 and TRBJ2-5): GAGVSQSPRYKVAKRGQDVALRCDPISGHVSLFWYQQALGQGPEFLTYFQNEAQLDKSGLPSDRFFAERPEGSVSTLKIQRTQQEDSAVYLCASSHGPEVGETQYFGPGTRLLVL.

The chain couples TRBV27 to TRBJ2-7; TRBD1 matches 7 bases. Losses at the gene ends were 4 bases for V and 6 bases for J; bases not matched to a gene: 9. This CDR3 is 14 amino acids long. CDR1 and CDR2 from the germline V gene are MNHEY and SMNVEV (reference sequence). The CDR3 coding sequence is TGTGCCAGCAGTTCTACAGGGGTTTCGTCCGAGCAGTACTTC. Amino acid sequence: CASSSTGVSSEQYF.

The V and J genes are TRBV5-1 and TRBJ2-3, with a weak D call TRBD2 (5 bases). The CDR3 is 15 residues long. The V gene lost 4 bases and the J gene lost 6 bases, with 18 bases spanning the gap. Germline V gene data show CDR1 as SGHRS and CDR2 as YFSETQ. The chain's CDR3 is CASSPTEVATDTQYF. The CDR3 region has the DNA TGCGCCAGCAGCCCGACGGAGGTGGCAACGGATACGCAGTATTTT.

The chain combines TRBV5-1 with TRBJ2-5; 10 nucleotides line up with TRBD1. V lost 3 bases and J lost 5; bases outside the gene matches: 7. Germline-derived CDR1 and CDR2 are SGHRS and YFSETQ. The CDR3 is made up of 15 amino acids. The CDR3, as DNA: TGCGCCAGCAGCTCCGGACAGGGGGTTCCGGAGACCCAGTACTTC. Protein product: CASSSGQGVPETQYF. The full variable domain, completed using reference TRBV5-1 and TRBJ2-5, is KAGVTQTPRYLIKTRGQQVTLSCSPISGHRSVSWYQQTPGQGLQFLFEYFSETQRNKGNFPGRFSGRQFSNSRSEMNVSTLELGDSALYLCASSSGQGVPETQYFGPGTRLLVL.

V and J are TRBV5-1 and TRBJ1-1; D might be TRBD1 (5 bases). Germline V gives CDR1 SGHRS, CDR2 YFSETQ. The CDR3 totals 16 residues. Trimming left V 3 bases short and J 0 bases short, with 15 bases between. The CDR3 loop reads CASSSAPDRLNTEAFF. CDR3 nucleotide sequence: TGCGCCAGCAGCTCGGCGCCCGACAGACTGAACACTGAAGCTTTCTTT.

This chain links TRBV10-3 with TRBJ1-6, with D maybe TRBD1 (5 bases). Germline V gene sequence: CDR1 ENHRY, CDR2 SYGVKD. V lost 8 bases, J lost 9 bases, and 17 bases lay in between. CDR3 length: 14 residues. The CDR3 region has the DNA TGTGCCATCCGGGCGGAAACAGGCCCTTCACCCCTCCACTTT. Translating gives CAIRAETGPSPLHF.

The chain recombines TRBV7-2 with TRBJ1-6; a possible D gene is TRBD1 (6 bases). V dropped 1 base and J dropped 10 bases, with 14 bases sitting between them. The CDR3 spans 15 residues. CDR1 SGHTA and CDR2 FQGNSA come from the germline V gene. The CDR3 sequence: CASSLGWGQGSPLHF. CDR3 DNA: TGTGCCAGCAGCTTAGGGTGGGGGCAGGGGTCACCCCTCCACTTT.

The rearrangement links TRBV30 to TRBJ1-2, with TRBD1 matching over 9 bases. V was pared by 5 bases and J by 2 bases, with 0 bases of the junction left unmatched. Germline CDR1 is GTSNPN and CDR2 is SVGIG (reference sequence). The CDR3 has 12 residues. CDR3 sequence reads: CAWGQGNYGYTF. CDR3 sequence (DNA): TGTGCCTGGGGACAGGGGAACTATGGCTACACCTTC.

The chain links TRBV29-1 to TRBJ2-5; D uncertain. The CDR3 extends over 13 amino acids. Germline loops: CDR1 SQVTM, CDR2 ANQGSEA. The ends were cut back, 6 bases at V and 5 bases at J, with 16 bases in the middle. DNA for the CDR3: TGCAGCGTATCTCAGTCCACTGCGGAGACCCAGTACTTC. Protein sequence: CSVSQSTAETQYF.

The chain carries TRBV19 and TRBJ2-3, with a weak D call TRBD1 (7 bases). The germline V and J ends were trimmed by 5 bases and 4 bases, with 16 bases remaining between them. The germline V gene has CDR1 LNHDA and CDR2 SQIVND (reference sequence). There are 15 residues in the CDR3. The CDR3 loop reads CASSADRTGADTQYF. CDR3 DNA: TGTGCCAGTAGTGCGGACAGGACGGGGGCAGATACGCAGTATTTT. The full variable domain, in which reference TRBV19 and TRBJ2-3 provide the parts outside the CDR3, is DGGITQSPKYLFRKEGQNVTLSCEQNLNHDAMYWYRQDPGQGLRLIYYSQIVNDFQKGDIAEGYSVSREKKESFPLTVTSAQKNPTAFYLCASSADRTGADTQYFGPGTRLTVL.

V is TRBV30 and J is TRBJ1-1; no definite D call. The ends were cut back, 0 bases at V and 3 bases at J, with 17 bases in the middle. The germline gives CDR1 GTSNPN, CDR2 SVGIG (reference sequence). This CDR3 has 16 residues. CDR3 in DNA: TGTGCCTGGAGTGTACTTGATTTCGGGTGGCACACTGAAGCTTTCTTT. It is translated as CAWSVLDFGWHTEAFF. The variable domain in full, completed from reference TRBV30 and TRBJ1-1, reads SQTIHQWPATLVQPVGSPLSLECTVEGTSNPNLYWYRQAAGRGLQLLFYSVGIGQISSEVPQNLSASRPQDRQFILSSKKLLLSDSGFYLCAWSVLDFGWHTEAFFGQGTRLTVV.

The rearrangement joins TRBV19 to TRBJ1-1, with 8 nucleotides matching TRBD1. J was trimmed by 0 bases and V by 7 bases; bases with no gene match: 10. The CDR3 loop spans 16 amino acids. CDR1 is LNHDA, CDR2 SQIVND, per germline (reference sequence). This CDR3 is CASINRGRGMNTEAFF. The CDR3 DNA is TGTGCCAGTATCAACAGGGGGAGAGGGATGAACACTGAAGCTTTCTTT.

The chain couples TRBV11-2 to TRBJ1-6; D not certain. This CDR3 is built from 18 residues. Germline V CDR1 and CDR2: SGHAT, FQNNGV. V was clipped by 5 bases and J by 3 bases, with 20 bases between them. CDR3 in amino acids: CASSRMNPQAHYNSPLHF. The CDR3 DNA is TGTGCCAGCAGCCGAATGAATCCCCAGGCCCACTATAATTCACCCCTCCACTTT.

V is TRBV18 and J is TRBJ2-7; no reliable D call. V was shortened by 3 bases and J by 5 bases, with 14 bases between the two germline ends. This CDR3 is built from 14 residues. In germline, CDR1 is KGHSH, CDR2 LQKENI. CDR3 coding DNA: TGTGCCAGCTCACCCAAGTTTGTCCAGGACGAGCAGTACTTC. It is translated as CASSPKFVQDEQYF.

The chain employs TRBV12-3 or TRBV12-4 and TRBJ1-1; D is undetermined. With 2 bases removed from V and 1 base from J, the gap between germline ends came to 5 bases. The CDR3 totals 13 residues. CDR3 bases: TGTGCCAGCAGTTTACGGGCGAACACTGAAGCTTTCTTT. Translation: CASSLRANTEAFF.

The chain employs TRBV11-3 and TRBJ2-7; a weak D match, TRBD1 (5 bases). From germline, CDR1 is SGHNT and CDR2 YENEEA. The CDR3 is 15 residues long. V gave up 5 bases and J gave up 2 bases, with 16 bases separating them. CDR3 sequence reads: CASSRGQGIAYEQYF. The CDR3 DNA follows: TGTGCCAGCAGCCGCGGCCAGGGAATTGCCTACGAGCAGTACTTC.

The rearrangement joins TRBV4-2 to TRBJ1-1; D gene ambiguous. V lost 0 bases and J 3 bases, leaving 8 bases between the germline ends. The CDR3 has 14 residues. Per germline, CDR1 LGHNA and CDR2 YNFKEQ. DNA of the CDR3: TGTGCCAGCAGCCAAGAGGGGTTGGACACTGAAGCTTTCTTT. Protein product: CASSQEGLDTEAFF.

The chain carries TRBV15 and TRBJ1-1; D ambiguous. The CDR3 is made up of 14 amino acids. Germline V gives CDR1 LNHNV, CDR2 YYDKDF (reference sequence). Deletions cut 3 bases from V and 2 bases from J, with 10 bases between. The chain's CDR3 is CATSSPAGNTEAFF. The CDR3 DNA reads TGTGCCACCAGCAGTCCCGCTGGCAACACTGAAGCTTTCTTT.

CDR3 bases: TGTGCCAGCAGCCGGGGGGCCCGGGACATTCAGTACTTC. As protein: CASSRGARDIQYF. The chain couples TRBV3-1 (or the pseudogene TRBV3-2) to TRBJ2-4; either TRBD1 or TRBD2 may supply D (6 bases each). CDR3 length equals 13 residues. The germline V gene encodes CDR1 LGHDT and CDR2 YNNKEL (reference sequence). V was clipped by 4 bases and J by 8 bases, with 12 bases between them.

V gene TRBV27 combines with J gene TRBJ2-1, with D hard to call. Germline CDR1 is MNHEY and CDR2 is SMNVEV (reference sequence). The CDR3 is 15 amino acids. Trimming took off 6 bases at V and 0 bases at J, with 12 bases between the two ends. CDR3: CASSRSGGSYNEQFF. Here the CDR3 DNA reads TGTGCCAGCAGCCGATCGGGCGGCTCCTACAATGAGCAGTTCTTC.